The source of this TCR beta chain is a study of cytomegalovirus exposure and HLA in healthy donors. Study-wide results and limits: Among the most significant clusters, several appeared linked to common viral pathogens in a later analysis. Earlier analysis found most TCR beta V segments productive about 87% or about 30% of the time.

As concerns this clone: Its antigen remains unknown.

60 Vbeta and 13 Jbeta primers were used in PCR. Sequenced by immunoSEQ multiplex PCR; TCRdb stores in-frame clones only, minus some. The table lists over 80,000 clones, around four fifths of them singletons. V was trimmed by 6 bases and J by 1 base, leaving 19 bases between them. The CDR3 extends over 17 amino acids. CDR1 and CDR2 from the germline V gene are MDHEN and SYDVKM. The sequencing sample was made of PBMCs. This receptor was identified in a man between 25 and 39 years old in good health and CMV-seropositive. The chain links TRBV28 to TRBJ1-5, with D perhaps matching TRBD1 (5 bases). In DNA, the CDR3 is TGTGCCAGCAGCACCCCGGCGGGGGTGGTAAGCAATCAGCCCCAGCATTTT. Amino acid sequence: CASSTPAGVVSNQPQHF.